What follows are 27 T cell receptor beta chains derived from one specimen sequenced in a study of cytomegalovirus exposure and HLA in healthy donors. Clones were read by immunoSEQ multiplex PCR, and TCRdb kept only the in-frame ones, dropping some. The sample lists more than 250,000 clones, 86% occurring once. Sequencing was carried out using PBMCs. Source of these receptors: a woman aged 18 to 35 in good health and CMV-seronegative.

The chain uses TRBV9 and TRBJ2-1, with 9 bases lining up with TRBD2. With V trimmed by 2 bases and J by 4 bases, 4 bases remained unmatched. CDR1 SGDLS and CDR2 YYNGEE come from the germline V gene. This CDR3 spans 15 amino acids. The CDR3 spells CASSVAGGGYNEQFF. The DNA for the CDR3 is TGTGCCAGCAGCGTCGCGGGAGGGGGATACAATGAGCAGTTCTTC.

The chain joins TRBV27 to TRBJ2-1; D is uncertain. V was clipped by 2 bases and J by 3 bases, with 8 bases between them. The CDR3 extends over 14 amino acids. CDR1 and CDR2 (germline): MNHEY, SMNVEV (reference sequence). Here the CDR3 DNA reads TGTGCCAGCAGTTTAGGTAGTTACTACAATGAGCAGTTCTTC. Translated, it gives CASSLGSYYNEQFF.

CDR3 residues: CASNRGDYGYTF. The CDR3 DNA follows: TGTGCCAGCAACAGGGGTGACTATGGCTACACCTTC. The V gene is TRBV6-5, the J gene TRBJ1-2; 7 nucleotides line up with TRBD1. The J segment lost 3 bases and the V segment lost 7 bases, leaving 2 bases of the junction unmatched. Germline CDR1 and CDR2: MNHEY and SVGAGI. This CDR3 is 12 amino acids long.

The gene calls are TRBV6-1 and TRBJ2-5, with 11 bases identical to TRBD2. Germline V lookup: CDR1 MNHNS, CDR2 SASEGT. Trimming at V came to 2 bases and at J to 7 bases, leaving 3 bases not matched to a gene. CDR3 length equals 14 residues. The CDR3 reads CASSELAGGRTQYF. CDR3 bases: TGTGCCAGCAGTGAACTAGCGGGAGGACGGACCCAGTACTTC.

This clone has just one count. The gene calls are TRBV11-1 and TRBJ2-1; TRBD2 agrees at 7 bases. Germline V gene lookup returns CDR1 SGHAT and CDR2 FQDESV (reference sequence). CDR3 length: 15 residues. With V trimmed by 5 bases and J by 8 bases, 12 bases remained unmatched. The DNA of the CDR3 is TGTGCCAGCAGCCCGCCCGGTGGGCGGGAGTATGAGCAGTTCTTC. It is translated as CASSPPGGREYEQFF.

The chain recombines TRBV4-3 with TRBJ2-1; 9 bases are a match to TRBD2. Trimming removed 6 bases from V and 4 bases from J; junction bases left unmatched: 4. Germline CDR1 and CDR2: LGHNA and YSLEER. The CDR3 consists of 14 residues. CDR3 bases: TGCGCCAGCAGGGCGGGAGGGAGTTACAATGAGCAGTTCTTC. As protein: CASRAGGSYNEQFF.

The chain carries TRBV28 and TRBJ2-2; 12 nucleotides align to TRBD1. CDR1 MDHEN and CDR2 SYDVKM come from the germline V gene. The CDR3 loop spans 14 amino acids. With 6 bases clipped from V and 7 bases from J, the junction kept 3 bases outside the gene matches. The CDR3 DNA sequence: TGTGCCAGCAGGGGGACAGGGGGCAGCGGGGAGCTGTTTTTT. This sequence encodes CASRGTGGSGELFF.

The genes are TRBV5-1 and TRBJ1-3; D possibly corresponds to TRBD1 (6 bases). This CDR3 has 16 residues. Germline CDR1 reads SGHRS; CDR2 reads YFSETQ. V gave up 0 bases and J gave up 4 bases, with 14 bases separating them. CDR3 bases: TGCGCCAGCAGCTTGGGGGGGCCGGGATCGGGAAACACCATATATTTT. Encoded protein: CASSLGGPGSGNTIYF.

The chain combines TRBV7-9 with TRBJ2-1; no definite D call. The CDR3 has 15 residues. CDR1 and CDR2 from the germline V gene are SEHNR and FQNEAQ (reference sequence). Trimming took off 7 bases at V and 4 bases at J, with 17 bases between the two ends. The CDR3 loop reads CASTHTASEYNEQFF. The CDR3 nucleotides are TGTGCCAGCACCCATACGGCTAGTGAATACAATGAGCAGTTCTTC.

The chain couples TRBV6-6 to TRBJ2-6; tentative D call: TRBD2 (6 bases). Trimming stripped 6 bases from V and 0 bases from J, with 9 bases between. This CDR3 is built from 15 residues. Germline CDR1 is MNHNY and CDR2 is SVGAGI (reference sequence). The CDR3 DNA sequence: TGTGCCAGCAGCCTCGGGAGCTCTGGGGCCAACGTCCTGACTTTC. Translated: CASSLGSSGANVLTF.

This chain links TRBV13 with TRBJ2-1; no firm D call. V was pared by 4 bases and J by 0 bases, with 7 bases between. The germline V gene encodes CDR1 PRHDT and CDR2 FYEKMQ (reference sequence). This CDR3 has 14 amino acids. The CDR3 DNA is TGTGCCAGCAGCTCGACTGGCTCCTACAATGAGCAGTTCTTC. This sequence encodes CASSSTGSYNEQFF. Complete variable domain (other parts from reference TRBV13 and TRBJ2-1): AAGVIQSPRHLIKEKRETATLKCYPIPRHDTVYWYQQGPGQDPQFLISFYEKMQSDKGSIPDRFSAQQFSDYHSELNMSSLELGDSALYFCASSSTGSYNEQFFGPGTRLTVL.

The chain is built from TRBV7-9 and TRBJ2-3; 12 nucleotides align to TRBD2. V shed 5 bases and J 2 bases; nucleotides not matched to a gene: 2. This CDR3 spans 15 amino acids. CDR1 SEHNR and CDR2 FQNEAQ come from the germline V gene (reference sequence). The CDR3 DNA is TGTGCCAGCAGCCGGACTAGCGGGGTCACAGATACGCAGTATTTT. The encoded protein is CASSRTSGVTDTQYF.

The gene calls are TRBV13 and TRBJ2-1; 13 positions match TRBD2. The CDR3 length is 17 residues. J gave up 1 base and V 5 bases, and 5 bases lay outside the gene matches. Germline CDR1 PRHDT, CDR2 FYEKMQ (reference sequence). This CDR3 is CASSARTSGSSYNEQFF. The CDR3 DNA is TGTGCCAGCAGCGCCCGGACTAGCGGGAGTTCCTACAATGAGCAGTTCTTC.

This chain connects TRBV27 to TRBJ2-7, with a tentative D call TRBD2 (7 bases). The CDR3 covers 13 residues. Trimming shortened V by 6 bases and J by 7 bases, and 16 bases separated the two germline ends. Germline V lookup: CDR1 MNHEY, CDR2 SMNVEV (reference sequence). The CDR3 protein is CASSRFGGQEQYF. In DNA, the CDR3 is TGTGCCAGCAGCCGCTTCGGGGGGCAGGAGCAGTACTTC.

A few counts support this clone. The V and J genes are TRBV6-5 and TRBJ1-5, with D perhaps matching TRBD1 (6 bases). This CDR3 contains 12 residues. V was pared by 8 bases and J by 10 bases, with 15 bases between. Germline CDR1 is MNHEY and CDR2 is SVGAGI. The CDR3 loop reads CASQTGSGPQHF. In nucleotides, the CDR3 is TGTGCCAGCCAAACAGGGTCTGGACCCCAGCATTTT.

A single count supports this clone. The chain joins TRBV7-9 to TRBJ1-2; 9 positions agree with TRBD1. The germline V gene has CDR1 SEHNR and CDR2 FQNEAQ (reference sequence). V trimming: 5 bases; J trimming: 8 bases; junction bases outside the gene matches: 9. The CDR3 runs 14 residues. In DNA, the CDR3 is TGTGCCAGCAGCCCAACAGGGGGCCCCGGGGGCTACACCTTC. Translation: CASSPTGGPGGYTF.

The chain combines TRBV6-5 with TRBJ1-2, with D hard to call. The CDR3 is 14 amino acids. Germline loops: CDR1 MNHEY, CDR2 SVGAGI. V lost 3 bases and J lost 3, with 11 bases in between. CDR3 coding DNA: TGTGCCAGCAGTTATGGGAGCTTTGACTATGGCTACACCTTC. It is translated as CASSYGSFDYGYTF.

CDR3 sequence reads: CASSLQGVEQYF. Written as DNA, the CDR3 is TGTGCCAGCAGCCTGCAGGGGGTCGAGCAGTACTTC. The chain carries TRBV14 and TRBJ2-7; 7 bases line up with TRBD1. The CDR3 runs to 12 residues. Germline CDR1 SGHDN, CDR2 FVKESK. V shed 4 bases, J shed 6 bases, and the junction held 3 bases outside the gene matches. The variable domain in full, completed from reference TRBV14 and TRBJ2-7, reads EAGVTQFPSHSVIEKGQTVTLRCDPISGHDNLYWYRRVMGKEIKFLLHFVKESKQDESGMPNNRFLAERTGGTYSTLKVQPAELEDSGVYFCASSLQGVEQYFGPGTRLTVT.

This clone turned up a few times. The J gene is TRBJ2-1, the V gene TRBV6-5, with TRBD2 identical over 12 bases. The germline V gene encodes CDR1 MNHEY and CDR2 SVGAGI. The CDR3 extends over 15 amino acids. The ends lost 6 bases at V and 7 bases at J; junction bases unmatched: 7. The CDR3 region is CASSQLAGGRNEQFF. DNA of the CDR3: TGTGCCAGCAGCCAGCTAGCGGGAGGGCGGAATGAGCAGTTCTTC.

The V gene is TRBV20-1, the J gene TRBJ2-1, with D possibly matching TRBD2 (6 bases). The ends were cut back, 6 bases at V and 8 bases at J, with 11 bases in the middle. There are 11 residues in the CDR3. Germline assignment: CDR1 DFQATT and CDR2 SNEGSKA (reference sequence). The CDR3 DNA follows: TGCAGTGCGGCCGGGGGATATGAGCAGTTCTTC. Encoded protein: CSAAGGYEQFF.

This chain uses TRBV11-2 with TRBJ1-4; D ambiguous. Trimming pared 5 bases from V and 5 bases from J, leaving 9 bases between. CDR3 length: 13 amino acids. Germline V gene data show CDR1 as SGHAT and CDR2 as FQNNGV. CDR3 DNA: TGTGCCAGCAGCCCCAGACACAATGAAAAACTGTTTTTT. Translated, it gives CASSPRHNEKLFF.

This chain uses TRBV29-1 with TRBJ2-7, with a weak D call TRBD1 (6 bases). This CDR3 is built from 14 residues. V lost 6 bases and J lost 2, with 17 bases in between. The germline V gene has CDR1 SQVTM and CDR2 ANQGSEA. The CDR3 is CSVALGTLPYEQYF. CDR3 nucleotide sequence: TGCAGCGTGGCTTTGGGGACACTCCCCTACGAGCAGTACTTC.

This chain uses TRBV11-2 with TRBJ2-5, with D tentatively TRBD1 (6 bases). Per germline, CDR1 SGHAT and CDR2 FQNNGV. The CDR3 has 13 residues. V lost 6 bases and J lost 3, with 11 bases in between. The CDR3 DNA sequence: TGTGCCAGCAGGTTACAGGGCGAAGAGACCCAGTACTTC. Protein: CASRLQGEETQYF.

The chain carries TRBV6-5 and TRBJ1-5; a possible D gene is TRBD1 (5 bases). V dropped 4 bases and J dropped 3 bases, with 13 bases sitting between them. The CDR3 totals 15 residues. Germline V lookup: CDR1 MNHEY, CDR2 SVGAGI. The CDR3 DNA reads as TGTGCCAGCAGTTCTACCGACAGTTTCAATCAGCCCCAGCATTTT. Translating gives CASSSTDSFNQPQHF.

The rearrangement links TRBV7-3 to TRBJ2-3, with D perhaps TRBD2 (6 bases). This CDR3 has 15 amino acids. CDR1 SGHTA and CDR2 FQGTGA come from the germline V gene. V was trimmed by 5 bases and J by 4 bases, leaving 16 bases between them. CDR3 coding DNA: TGTGCCAGCAGCGACGGACCGGGAGTGGCAGATACGCAGTATTTT. Its protein product is CASSDGPGVADTQYF.

The chain is built from TRBV7-2 and TRBJ2-7; weak D call: TRBD1 (6 bases). Germline V lookup: CDR1 SGHTA, CDR2 FQGNSA. This CDR3 contains 15 residues. Deletions cut 1 base from V and 3 bases from J, with 13 bases between. The CDR3 bases are TGTGCCAGCAGCTTAGTGTCTGGACAGAACTACGAGCAGTACTTC. Its protein product is CASSLVSGQNYEQYF.

The CDR3: CASSPRDQGDKLFF. The DNA for the CDR3 is TGTGCCAGCTCACCGAGAGACCAGGGGGACAAACTGTTTTTT. The chain recombines TRBV18 with TRBJ1-4; TRBD1 agrees at 7 bases. The germline gives CDR1 KGHSH, CDR2 LQKENI. The CDR3 has 14 residues. Trimming at V came to 3 bases and at J to 11 bases, leaving 9 bases not matched to a gene.